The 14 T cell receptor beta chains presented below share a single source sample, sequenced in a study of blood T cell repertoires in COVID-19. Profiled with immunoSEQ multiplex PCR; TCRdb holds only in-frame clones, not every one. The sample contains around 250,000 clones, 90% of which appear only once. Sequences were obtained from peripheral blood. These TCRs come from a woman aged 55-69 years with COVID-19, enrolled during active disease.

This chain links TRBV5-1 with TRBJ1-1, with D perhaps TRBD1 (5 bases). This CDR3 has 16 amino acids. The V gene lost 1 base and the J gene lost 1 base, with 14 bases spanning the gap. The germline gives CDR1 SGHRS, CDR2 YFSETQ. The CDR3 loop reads CASSLSRTFKNTEAFF. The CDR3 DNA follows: TGCGCCAGCAGCTTGTCTCGGACATTCAAGAACACTGAAGCTTTCTTT.

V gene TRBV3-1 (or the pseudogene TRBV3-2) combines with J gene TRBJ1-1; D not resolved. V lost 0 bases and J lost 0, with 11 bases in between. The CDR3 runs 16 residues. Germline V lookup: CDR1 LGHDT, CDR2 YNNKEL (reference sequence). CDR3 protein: CASSQEGGLMNTEAFF. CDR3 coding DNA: TGTGCCAGCAGCCAAGAGGGAGGCCTTATGAACACTGAAGCTTTCTTT.

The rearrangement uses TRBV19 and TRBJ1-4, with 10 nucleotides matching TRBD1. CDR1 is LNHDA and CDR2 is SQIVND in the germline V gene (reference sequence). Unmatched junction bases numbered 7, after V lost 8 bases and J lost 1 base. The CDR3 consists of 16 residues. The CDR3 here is CASQKGQGLTNEKLFF. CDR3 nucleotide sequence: TGTGCCAGTCAGAAGGGACAGGGGCTAACTAATGAAAAACTGTTTTTT.

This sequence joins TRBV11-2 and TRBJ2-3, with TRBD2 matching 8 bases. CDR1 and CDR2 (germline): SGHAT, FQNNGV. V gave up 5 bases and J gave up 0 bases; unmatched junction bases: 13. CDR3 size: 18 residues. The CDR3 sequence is CASSHRRPGGTSTDTQYF. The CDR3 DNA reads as TGTGCCAGCAGCCACCGGCGGCCGGGGGGGACTAGCACAGATACGCAGTATTTT.

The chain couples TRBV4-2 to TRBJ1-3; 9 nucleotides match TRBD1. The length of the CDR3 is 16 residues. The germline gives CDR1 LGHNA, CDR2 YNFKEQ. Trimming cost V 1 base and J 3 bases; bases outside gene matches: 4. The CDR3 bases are TGTGCCAGCAGCCAAGGGGGGACAGGGTATGGAAACACCATATATTTT. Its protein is CASSQGGTGYGNTIYF.

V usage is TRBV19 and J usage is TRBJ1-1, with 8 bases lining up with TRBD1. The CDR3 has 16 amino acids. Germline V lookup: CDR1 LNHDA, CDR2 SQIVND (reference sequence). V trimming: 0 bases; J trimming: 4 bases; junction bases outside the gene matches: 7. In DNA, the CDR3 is TGTGCCAGTAGTATAGATTGGCAGGGGGCCGGCACTGAAGCTTTCTTT. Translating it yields CASSIDWQGAGTEAFF.

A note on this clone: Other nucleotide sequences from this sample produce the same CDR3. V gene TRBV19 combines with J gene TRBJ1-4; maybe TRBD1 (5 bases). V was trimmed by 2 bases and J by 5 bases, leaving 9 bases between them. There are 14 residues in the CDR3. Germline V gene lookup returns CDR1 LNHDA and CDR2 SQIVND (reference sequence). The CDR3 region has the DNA TGTGCCAGTAGTATACAGGGTGGCAATGAAAAACTGTTTTTT. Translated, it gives CASSIQGGNEKLFF.

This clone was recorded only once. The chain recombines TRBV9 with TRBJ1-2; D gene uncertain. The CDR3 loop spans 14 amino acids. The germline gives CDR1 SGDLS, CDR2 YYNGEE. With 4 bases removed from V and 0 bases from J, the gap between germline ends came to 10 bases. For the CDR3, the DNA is TGTGCCAGCAGCACCCAACTTGCTAACTATGGCTACACCTTC. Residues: CASSTQLANYGYTF. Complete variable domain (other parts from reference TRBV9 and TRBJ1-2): DSGVTQTPKHLITATGQRVTLRCSPRSGDLSVYWYQQSLDQGLQFLIQYYNGEERAKGNILERFSAQQFPDLHSELNLSSLELGDSALYFCASSTQLANYGYTFGSGTRLTVV.

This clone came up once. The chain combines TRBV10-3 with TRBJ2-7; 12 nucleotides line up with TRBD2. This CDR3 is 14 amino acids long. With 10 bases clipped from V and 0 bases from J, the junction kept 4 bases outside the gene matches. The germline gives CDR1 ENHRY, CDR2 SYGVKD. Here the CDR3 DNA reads TGTGCCAACTCACTAGCGGGGGGCTCCTACGAGCAGTACTTC. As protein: CANSLAGGSYEQYF.

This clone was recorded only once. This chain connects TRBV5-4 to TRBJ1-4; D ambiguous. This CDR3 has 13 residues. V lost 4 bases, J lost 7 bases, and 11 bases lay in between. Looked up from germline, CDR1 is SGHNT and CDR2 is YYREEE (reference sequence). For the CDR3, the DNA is TGTGCCAGCAGCATCGGACTGGGTGAAAAACTGTTTTTT. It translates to CASSIGLGEKLFF.

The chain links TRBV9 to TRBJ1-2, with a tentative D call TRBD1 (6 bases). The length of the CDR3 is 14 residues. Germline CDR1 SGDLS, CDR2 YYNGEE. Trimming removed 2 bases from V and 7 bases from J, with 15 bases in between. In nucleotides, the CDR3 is TGTGCCAGCAGCGTCGCCAGCTCCAGGGGTGGCTACACCTTC. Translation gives CASSVASSRGGYTF.

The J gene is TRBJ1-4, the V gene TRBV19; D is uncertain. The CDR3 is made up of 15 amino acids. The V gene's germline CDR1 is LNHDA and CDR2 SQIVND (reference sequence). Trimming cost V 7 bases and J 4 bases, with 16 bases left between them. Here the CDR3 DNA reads TGTGCCAGTAACAACGCCCGGGATTTTAATGAAAAACTGTTTTTT. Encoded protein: CASNNARDFNEKLFF.

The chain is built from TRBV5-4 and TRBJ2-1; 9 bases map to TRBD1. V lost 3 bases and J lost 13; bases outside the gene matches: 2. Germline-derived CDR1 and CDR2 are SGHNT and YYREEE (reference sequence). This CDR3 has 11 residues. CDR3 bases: TGTGCCAGCAGCTGGGACAGGGAACAGTTCTTC. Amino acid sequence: CASSWDREQFF.

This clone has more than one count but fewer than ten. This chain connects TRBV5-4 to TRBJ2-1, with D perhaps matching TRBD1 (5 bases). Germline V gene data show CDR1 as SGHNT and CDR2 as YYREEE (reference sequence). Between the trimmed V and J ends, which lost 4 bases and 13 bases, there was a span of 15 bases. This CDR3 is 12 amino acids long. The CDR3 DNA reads TGTGCCAGCAGCGCAGGTGGACATCCCCAGTTCTTC. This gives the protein CASSAGGHPQFF.